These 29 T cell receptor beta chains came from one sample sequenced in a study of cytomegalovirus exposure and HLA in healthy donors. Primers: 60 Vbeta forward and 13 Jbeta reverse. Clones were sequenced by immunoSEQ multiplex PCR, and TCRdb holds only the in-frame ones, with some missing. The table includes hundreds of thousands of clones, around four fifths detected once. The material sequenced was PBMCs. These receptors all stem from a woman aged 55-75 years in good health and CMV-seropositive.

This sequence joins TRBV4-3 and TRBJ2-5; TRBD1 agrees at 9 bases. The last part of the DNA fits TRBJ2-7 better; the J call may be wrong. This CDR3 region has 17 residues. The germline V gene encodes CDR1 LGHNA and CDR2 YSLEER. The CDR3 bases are TGCGCCAGCAGCCAAGTGCTGGGACAGGGAAAAGCCAACGAGCAGTACTTC. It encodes CASSQVLGQGKANEQYF.

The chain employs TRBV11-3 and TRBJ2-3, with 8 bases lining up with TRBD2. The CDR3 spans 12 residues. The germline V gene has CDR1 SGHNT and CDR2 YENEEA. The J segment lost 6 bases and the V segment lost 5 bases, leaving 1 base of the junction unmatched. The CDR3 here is CASSPGGDTQYF. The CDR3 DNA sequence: TGTGCCAGCAGCCCGGGAGGGGATACGCAGTATTTT.

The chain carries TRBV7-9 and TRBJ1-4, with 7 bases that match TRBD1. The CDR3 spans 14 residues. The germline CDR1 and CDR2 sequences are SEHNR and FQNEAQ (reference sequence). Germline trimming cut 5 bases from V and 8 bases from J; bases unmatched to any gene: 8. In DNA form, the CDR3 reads TGTGCCAGCAGCAGAAGGACAGGCGGAGAAAAACTGTTTTTT. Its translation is CASSRRTGGEKLFF.

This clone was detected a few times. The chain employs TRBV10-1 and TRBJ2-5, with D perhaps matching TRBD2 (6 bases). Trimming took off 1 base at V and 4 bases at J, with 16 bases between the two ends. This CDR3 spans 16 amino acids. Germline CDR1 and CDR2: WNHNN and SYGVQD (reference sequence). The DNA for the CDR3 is TGCGCCAGCAGTGAGTTAGGGGAGGATTTAGGAGAGACCCAGTACTTC. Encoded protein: CASSELGEDLGETQYF.

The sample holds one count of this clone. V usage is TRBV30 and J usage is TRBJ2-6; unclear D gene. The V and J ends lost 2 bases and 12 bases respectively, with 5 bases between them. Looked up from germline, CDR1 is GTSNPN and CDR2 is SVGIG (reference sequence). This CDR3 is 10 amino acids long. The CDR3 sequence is CAWSHGVLTF. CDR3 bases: TGTGCCTGGAGTCACGGCGTCCTGACTTTC.

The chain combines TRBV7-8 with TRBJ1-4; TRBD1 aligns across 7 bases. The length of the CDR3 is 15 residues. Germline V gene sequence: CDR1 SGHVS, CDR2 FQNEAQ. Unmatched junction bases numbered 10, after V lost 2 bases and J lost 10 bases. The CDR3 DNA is TGTGCCAGCAGCTTACGGGTGCTAGGGGGCGGAAAACTGTTTTTT. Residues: CASSLRVLGGGKLFF.

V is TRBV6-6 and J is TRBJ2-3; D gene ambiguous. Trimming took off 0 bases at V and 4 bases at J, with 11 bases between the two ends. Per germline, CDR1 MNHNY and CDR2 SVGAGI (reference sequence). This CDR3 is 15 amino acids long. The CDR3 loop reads CASSYSLASADTQYF. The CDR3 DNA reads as TGTGCCAGCAGTTACTCATTAGCATCAGCAGATACGCAGTATTTT.

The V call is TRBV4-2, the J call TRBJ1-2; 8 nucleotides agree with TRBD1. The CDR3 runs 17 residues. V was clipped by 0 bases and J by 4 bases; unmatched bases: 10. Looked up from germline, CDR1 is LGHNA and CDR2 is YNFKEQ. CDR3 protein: CASSQEGSAGGGYGYTF. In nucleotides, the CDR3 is TGTGCCAGCAGCCAAGAGGGTTCTGCAGGGGGCGGCTATGGCTACACCTTC.

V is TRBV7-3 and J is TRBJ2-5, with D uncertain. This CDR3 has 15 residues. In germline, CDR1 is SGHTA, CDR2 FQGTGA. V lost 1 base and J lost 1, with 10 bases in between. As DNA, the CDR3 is TGTGCCAGCAGCTTAATGGGCCGGCTCCAAGAGACCCAGTACTTC. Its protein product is CASSLMGRLQETQYF.

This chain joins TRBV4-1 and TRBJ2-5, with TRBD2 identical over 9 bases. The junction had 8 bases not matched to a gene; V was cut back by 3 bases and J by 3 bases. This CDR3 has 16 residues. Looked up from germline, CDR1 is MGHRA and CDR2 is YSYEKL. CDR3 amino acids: CASSQGPGLAEETQYF. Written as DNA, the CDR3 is TGCGCCAGCAGCCAGGGCCCGGGACTAGCCGAAGAGACCCAGTACTTC.

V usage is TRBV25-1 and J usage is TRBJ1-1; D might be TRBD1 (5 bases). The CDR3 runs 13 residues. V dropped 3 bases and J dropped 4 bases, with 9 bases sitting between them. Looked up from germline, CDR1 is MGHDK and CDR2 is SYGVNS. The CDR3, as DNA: TGTGCCAGCAGTGAGGCGGGGGGCACTGAAGCTTTCTTT. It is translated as CASSEAGGTEAFF.

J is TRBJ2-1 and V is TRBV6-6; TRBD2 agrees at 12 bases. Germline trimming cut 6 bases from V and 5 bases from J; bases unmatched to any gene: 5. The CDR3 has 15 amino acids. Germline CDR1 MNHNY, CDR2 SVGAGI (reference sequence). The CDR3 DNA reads TGTGCCAGCAGGTCCCGGACTAGCGGGAACAATGAGCAGTTCTTC. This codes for CASRSRTSGNNEQFF.

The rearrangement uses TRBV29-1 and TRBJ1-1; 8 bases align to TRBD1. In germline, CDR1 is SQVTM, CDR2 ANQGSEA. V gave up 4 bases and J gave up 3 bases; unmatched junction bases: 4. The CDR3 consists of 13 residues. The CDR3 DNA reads TGCAGCGTTGGCTGGACAGGGCACACTGAAGCTTTCTTT. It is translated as CSVGWTGHTEAFF.

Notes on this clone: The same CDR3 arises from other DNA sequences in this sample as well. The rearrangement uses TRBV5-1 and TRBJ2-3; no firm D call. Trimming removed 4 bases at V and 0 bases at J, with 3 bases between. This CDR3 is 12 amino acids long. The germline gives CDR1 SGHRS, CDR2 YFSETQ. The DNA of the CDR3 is TGCGCCAGCAGCCTGAGCACAGATACGCAGTATTTT. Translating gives CASSLSTDTQYF.

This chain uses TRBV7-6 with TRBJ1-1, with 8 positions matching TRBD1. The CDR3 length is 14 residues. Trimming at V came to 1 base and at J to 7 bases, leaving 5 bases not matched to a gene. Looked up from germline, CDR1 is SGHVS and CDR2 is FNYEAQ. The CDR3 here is CASSLERGQGEAFF. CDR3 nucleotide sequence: TGTGCCAGCAGCTTAGAGCGCGGACAGGGTGAAGCTTTCTTT.

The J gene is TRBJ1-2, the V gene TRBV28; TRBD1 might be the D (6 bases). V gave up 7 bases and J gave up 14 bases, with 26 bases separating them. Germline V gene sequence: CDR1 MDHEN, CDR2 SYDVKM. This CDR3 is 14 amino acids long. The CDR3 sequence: CASTSGTGGLRVTF. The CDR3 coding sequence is TGTGCCAGCACCTCTGGGACGGGGGGGCTGAGGGTGACCTTC.

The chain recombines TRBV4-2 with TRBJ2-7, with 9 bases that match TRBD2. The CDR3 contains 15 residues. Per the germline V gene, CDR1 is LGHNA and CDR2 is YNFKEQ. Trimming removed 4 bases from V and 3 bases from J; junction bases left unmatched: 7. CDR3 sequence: CASSRERGALYEQYF. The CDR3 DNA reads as TGTGCCAGCAGCCGAGAGCGGGGGGCACTCTACGAGCAGTACTTC.

CDR3 DNA sequence: TGTGCCAGCTCACCAGAGGCTGGAAACACCATATATTTT. Protein: CASSPEAGNTIYF. The chain combines TRBV18 with TRBJ1-3, with D unresolved. Germline values: CDR1 KGHSH, CDR2 LQKENI. V was cut by 2 bases and J by 2 bases, with 4 bases left in between. This CDR3 is built from 13 residues. The full variable domain, with the rest looked up from reference TRBV18 and TRBJ1-3, is NAGVMQNPRHLVRRRGQEARLRCSPMKGHSHVYWYRQLPEEGLKFMVYLQKENIIDESGMPKERFSAEFPKEGPSILRIQQVVRGDSAAYFCASSPEAGNTIYFGEGSWLTVV.

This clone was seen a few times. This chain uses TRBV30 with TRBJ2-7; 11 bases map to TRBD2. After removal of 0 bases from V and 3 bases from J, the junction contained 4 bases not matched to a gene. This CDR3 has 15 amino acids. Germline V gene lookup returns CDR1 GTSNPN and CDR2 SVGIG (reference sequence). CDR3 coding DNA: TGTGCCTGGAGTGTCTCCGGGACTAGCGGCTACGAGCAGTACTTC. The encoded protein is CAWSVSGTSGYEQYF.

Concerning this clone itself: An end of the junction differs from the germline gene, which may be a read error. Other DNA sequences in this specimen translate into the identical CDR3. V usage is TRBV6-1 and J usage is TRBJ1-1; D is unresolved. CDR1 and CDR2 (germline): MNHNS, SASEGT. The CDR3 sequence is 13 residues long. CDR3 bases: TGTGCCAGCAGTGGGGCCCCAAACACTGAGGCTTTCTTT. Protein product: CASSGAPNTEAFF.

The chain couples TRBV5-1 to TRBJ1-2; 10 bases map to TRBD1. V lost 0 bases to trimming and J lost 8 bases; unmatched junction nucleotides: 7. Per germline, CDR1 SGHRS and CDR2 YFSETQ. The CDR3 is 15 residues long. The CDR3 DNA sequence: TGCGCCAGCAGCTTGGTTGACAGGGGGCGCGAAGGCTACACCTTC. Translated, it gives CASSLVDRGREGYTF.

CDR3 sequence: CASSFVAVSSYNEQFF. The CDR3 DNA follows: TGCGCCAGCAGCTTTGTCGCGGTGAGCTCCTACAATGAGCAGTTCTTC. The chain has TRBV5-1 and TRBJ2-1; the D is unclear. The CDR3 length is 16 residues. V shed 2 bases and J shed 0 bases, with 12 bases lying between them. Germline V gene lookup returns CDR1 SGHRS and CDR2 YFSETQ.

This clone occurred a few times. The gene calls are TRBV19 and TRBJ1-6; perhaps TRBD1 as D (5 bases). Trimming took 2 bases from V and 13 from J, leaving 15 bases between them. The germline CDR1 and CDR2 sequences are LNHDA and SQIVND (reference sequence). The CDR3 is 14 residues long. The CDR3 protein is CASSIQGFRSPLHF. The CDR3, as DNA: TGTGCCAGTAGTATACAGGGATTCCGGTCCCCCCTCCACTTT.

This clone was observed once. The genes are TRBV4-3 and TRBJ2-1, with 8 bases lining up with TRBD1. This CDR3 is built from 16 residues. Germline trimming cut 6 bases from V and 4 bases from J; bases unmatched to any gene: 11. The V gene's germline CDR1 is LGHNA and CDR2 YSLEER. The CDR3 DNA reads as TGCGCCAGCAGGCGCCAGGGCGGACAGGGATACAATGAGCAGTTCTTC. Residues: CASRRQGGQGYNEQFF.

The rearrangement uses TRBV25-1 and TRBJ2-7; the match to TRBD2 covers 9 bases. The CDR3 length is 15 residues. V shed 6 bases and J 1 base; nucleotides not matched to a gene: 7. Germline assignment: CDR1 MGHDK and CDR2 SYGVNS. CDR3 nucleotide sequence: TGTGCCAGCAGATCTCCACTAGCGGGTTCCTACGAGCAGTACTTC. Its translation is CASRSPLAGSYEQYF.

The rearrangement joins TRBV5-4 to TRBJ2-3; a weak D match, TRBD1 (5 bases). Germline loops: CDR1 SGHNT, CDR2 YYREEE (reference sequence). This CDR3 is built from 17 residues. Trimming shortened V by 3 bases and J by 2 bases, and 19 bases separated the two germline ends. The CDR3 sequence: CASSSKGWGPNTDTQYF. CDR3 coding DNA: TGTGCCAGCAGCTCGAAGGGATGGGGCCCAAACACAGATACGCAGTATTTT.

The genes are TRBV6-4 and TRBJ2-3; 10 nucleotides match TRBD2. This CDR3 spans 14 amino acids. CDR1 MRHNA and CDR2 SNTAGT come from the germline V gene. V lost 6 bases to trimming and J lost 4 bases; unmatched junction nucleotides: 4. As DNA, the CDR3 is TGTGCCAGCAGCGTAGCGGGGGGCTCAGATACGCAGTATTTT. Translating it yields CASSVAGGSDTQYF.

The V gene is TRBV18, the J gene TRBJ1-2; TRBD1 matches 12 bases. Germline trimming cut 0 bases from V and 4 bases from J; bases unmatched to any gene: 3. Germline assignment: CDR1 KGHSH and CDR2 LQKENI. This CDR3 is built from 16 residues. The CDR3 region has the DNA TGTGCCAGCTCACCACCGGTGGGACAGGGGGCCTATGGCTACACCTTC. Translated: CASSPPVGQGAYGYTF.

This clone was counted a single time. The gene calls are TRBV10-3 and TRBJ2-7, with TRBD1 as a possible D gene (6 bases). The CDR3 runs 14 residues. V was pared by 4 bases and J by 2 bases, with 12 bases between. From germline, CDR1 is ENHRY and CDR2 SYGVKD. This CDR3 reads CAISVRTEAYEQYF. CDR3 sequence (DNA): TGTGCCATCAGTGTGAGGACAGAAGCCTACGAGCAGTACTTC.